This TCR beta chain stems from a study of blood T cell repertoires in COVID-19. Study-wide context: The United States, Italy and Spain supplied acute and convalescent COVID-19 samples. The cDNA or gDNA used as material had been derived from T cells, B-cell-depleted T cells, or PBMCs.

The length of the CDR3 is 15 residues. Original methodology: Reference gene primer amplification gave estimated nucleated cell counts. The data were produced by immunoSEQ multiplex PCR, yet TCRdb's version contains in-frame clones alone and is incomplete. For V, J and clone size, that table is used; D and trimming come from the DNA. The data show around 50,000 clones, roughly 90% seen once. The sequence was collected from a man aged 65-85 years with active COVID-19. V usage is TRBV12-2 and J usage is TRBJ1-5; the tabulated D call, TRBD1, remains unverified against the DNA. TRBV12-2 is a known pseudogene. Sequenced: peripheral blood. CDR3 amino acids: CASRPRQGEGQPQHF. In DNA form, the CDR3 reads TGTGCAAGTCGCCCGCGACAGGGAGAAGGTCAGCCCCAGCATTTT.